Sequencing of this T cell receptor beta chain was carried out in a study of shared clonotypes between healthy human individuals. The CDR3 runs 14 residues. The V gene lost 3 bases and the J gene lost 7 bases, with 16 bases spanning the gap. Germline V gives CDR1 GTSNPN, CDR2 SVGIG (reference sequence). Partitioning of CD4+ cells yielded a CD45RA+ naive subset and a CD45RA-negative memory subset. Assay used: immunoSEQ multiplex PCR; TCRdb lists only in-frame clones, some missing. The sample includes 2.5 million or so clones, approximately 90% of them seen just once. V gene TRBV30 combines with J gene TRBJ2-1; D unclear. This TCR was sampled from a man aged 18-30 years in good health. The sample consisted of naive CD4+ T cells sorted from blood. The subset: CD45RA+ positively selected. The CDR3 sequence: CAWRPPGGRNEQFF. CDR3 sequence (DNA): TGTGCCTGGAGGCCCCCAGGTGGGCGGAATGAGCAGTTCTTC. Combining the CDR3 with reference TRBV30 and TRBJ2-1 gives the whole variable domain SQTIHQWPATLVQPVGSPLSLECTVEGTSNPNLYWYRQAAGRGLQLLFYSVGIGQISSEVPQNLSASRPQDRQFILSSKKLLLSDSGFYLCAWRPPGGRNEQFFGPGTRLTVL.